This T cell receptor beta chain was captured by sequencing in a study of blood T cell repertoires in COVID-19. Study-level information: PBMCs, B-cell-depleted T cells, or T cells provided the cDNA or gDNA that made up the material.

How the authors handled the data: For nucleated cells, counts were estimated from reference gene primer amplification. Some clones are missing from TCRdb's copy, which holds only in-frame ones; the method was immunoSEQ multiplex PCR. That table is the source of V, J and clone size, and D and trimming were worked out from the DNA. The sample consists of 150,000 to 170,000 clones, around 84% of them appearing once. While infection was still active, Seattle patients were enrolled and then followed longitudinally. Source material: peripheral blood. The sequence derives from a woman aged 60-75 years with COVID-19, enrolled during active disease.

CDR3 amino acids: CASSSLAGRTDTQYF. CDR3 bases: TGTGCCAGCTCATCCCTAGCGGGGCGCACAGATACGCAGTATTTT. This chain connects TRBV18 to TRBJ2-3; 9 bases line up with TRBD2. Germline trimming cut 5 bases from V and 1 base from J; bases unmatched to any gene: 4. The CDR3 consists of 15 residues. The germline V gene encodes CDR1 KGHSH and CDR2 LQKENI.